One and the same sample provided the 6 T cell receptor beta chains below, sequenced in a study of cytomegalovirus exposure and HLA in healthy donors. Produced via immunoSEQ multiplex PCR; TCRdb's table is partial and in-frame only. The sample holds some 140,000 clones, about 86% seen once. The sequenced material came from PBMCs. The source of these receptors is a human donor in good health.

The V call is TRBV7-3, the J call TRBJ2-7; no reliable D call. CDR3 length: 14 residues. V lost 5 bases and J lost 1, with 12 bases in between. Germline CDR1 reads SGHTA; CDR2 reads FQGTGA. The chain's CDR3 is CASSPQGGSYEQYF. For the CDR3, the DNA is TGTGCCAGCAGCCCTCAAGGCGGATCCTACGAGCAGTACTTC.

The sample holds one count of this clone. V is TRBV13 and J is TRBJ1-6, with 7 bases identical to TRBD1. Trimming at V came to 0 bases and at J to 10 bases, leaving 6 bases not matched to a gene. Germline assignment: CDR1 PRHDT and CDR2 FYEKMQ (reference sequence). This CDR3 contains 15 residues. CDR3 region: CASSLGQGERSPLHF. For the CDR3, the DNA is TGTGCCAGCAGCTTAGGCCAGGGGGAACGGTCACCCCTCCACTTT.

The J gene is TRBJ1-5, the V gene TRBV29-1, with TRBD1 matching over 7 bases. The CDR3 is made up of 13 amino acids. The V gene's germline CDR1 is SQVTM and CDR2 ANQGSEA. The V and J ends lost 6 bases and 4 bases, in that order; junction bases with no gene match: 6. The CDR3 loop reads CSVRDSQNQPQHF. As DNA, the CDR3 is TGCAGCGTCCGGGACAGCCAAAATCAGCCCCAGCATTTT.

V is TRBV10-3 and J is TRBJ1-2, with TRBD1 matching over 9 bases. V was clipped by 0 bases and J by 4 bases; unmatched bases: 9. The CDR3 has 17 residues. The germline V gene encodes CDR1 ENHRY and CDR2 SYGVKD. CDR3: CAISESGTGISGYGYTF. CDR3 coding DNA: TGTGCCATCAGTGAGTCCGGGACAGGGATTTCGGGCTATGGCTACACCTTC.

In DNA form, the CDR3 reads TGCAGCGTTATGTCAACTGGGACAGGGGTTCTCTACAATGAGCAGTTCTTC. It specifies CSVMSTGTGVLYNEQFF. V and J are TRBV29-1 and TRBJ2-1, with 10 bases aligning to TRBD1. The trim removed 5 bases at V and 3 bases at J, leaving 13 bases unmatched. The CDR3 is 17 amino acids. Germline values: CDR1 SQVTM, CDR2 ANQGSEA.

The rearrangement joins TRBV28 to TRBJ2-1, with D possibly TRBD1 on 6 matching bases. Germline V lookup: CDR1 MDHEN, CDR2 SYDVKM. The CDR3 spans 17 residues. The V and J ends lost 7 bases and 5 bases respectively, with 24 bases between them. In DNA, the CDR3 is TGTGCCAGCATGGGCAGGGGTCGGCTATCGGGGAACAATGAGCAGTTCTTC. The encoded protein is CASMGRGRLSGNNEQFF. The variable domain in full, completed from reference TRBV28 and TRBJ2-1, reads DVKVTQSSRYLVKRTGEKVFLECVQDMDHENMFWYRQDPGLGLRLIYFSYDVKMKEKGDIPEGYSVSREKKERFSLILESASTNQTSMYLCASMGRGRLSGNNEQFFGPGTRLTVL.